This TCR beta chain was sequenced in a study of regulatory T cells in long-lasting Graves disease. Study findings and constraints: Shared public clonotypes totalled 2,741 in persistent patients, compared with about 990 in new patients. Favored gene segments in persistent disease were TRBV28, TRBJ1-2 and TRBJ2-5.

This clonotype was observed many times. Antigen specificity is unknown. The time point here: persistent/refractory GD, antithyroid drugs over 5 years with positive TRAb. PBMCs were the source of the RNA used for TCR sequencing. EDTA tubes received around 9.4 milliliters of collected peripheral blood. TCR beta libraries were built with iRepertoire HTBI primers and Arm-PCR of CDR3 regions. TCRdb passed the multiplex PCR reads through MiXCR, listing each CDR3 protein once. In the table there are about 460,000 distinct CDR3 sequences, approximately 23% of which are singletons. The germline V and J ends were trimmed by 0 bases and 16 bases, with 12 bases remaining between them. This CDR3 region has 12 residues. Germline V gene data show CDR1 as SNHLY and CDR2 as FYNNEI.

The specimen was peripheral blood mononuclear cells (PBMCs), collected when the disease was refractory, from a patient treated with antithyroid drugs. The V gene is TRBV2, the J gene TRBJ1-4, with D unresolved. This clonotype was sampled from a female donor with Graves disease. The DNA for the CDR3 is TGTGCCAGCAGTGAAGCAGGCCCCATTGGGTTTTTT. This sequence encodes CASSEAGPIGFF.